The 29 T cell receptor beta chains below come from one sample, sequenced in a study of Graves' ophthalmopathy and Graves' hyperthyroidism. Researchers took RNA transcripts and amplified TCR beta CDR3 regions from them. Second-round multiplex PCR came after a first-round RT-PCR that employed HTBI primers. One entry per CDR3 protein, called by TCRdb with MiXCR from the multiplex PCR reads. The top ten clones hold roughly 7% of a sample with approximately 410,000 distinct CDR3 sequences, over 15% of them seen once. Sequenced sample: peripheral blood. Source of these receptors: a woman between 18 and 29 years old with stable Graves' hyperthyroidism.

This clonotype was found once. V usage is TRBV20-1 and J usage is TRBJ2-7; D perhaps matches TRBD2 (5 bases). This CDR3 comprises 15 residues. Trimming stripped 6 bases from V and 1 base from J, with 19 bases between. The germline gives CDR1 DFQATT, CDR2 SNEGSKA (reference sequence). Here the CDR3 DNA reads TGCAGTGCCCAAGGAGGTCAGCAGTTTTCCTACGAGCAGTACTTC. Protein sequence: CSAQGGQQFSYEQYF.

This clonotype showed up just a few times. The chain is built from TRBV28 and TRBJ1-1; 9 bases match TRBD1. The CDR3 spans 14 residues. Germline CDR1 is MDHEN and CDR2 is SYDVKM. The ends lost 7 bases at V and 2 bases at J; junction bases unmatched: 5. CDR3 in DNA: TGTGCCAGCACCCTGACAGGGGGAAACACTGAAGCTTTCTTT. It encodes CASTLTGGNTEAFF.

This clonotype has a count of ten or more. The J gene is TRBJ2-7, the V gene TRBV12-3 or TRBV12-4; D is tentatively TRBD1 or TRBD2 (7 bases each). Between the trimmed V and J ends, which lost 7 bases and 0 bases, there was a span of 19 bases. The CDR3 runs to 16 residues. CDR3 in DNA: TGTGCCAGCACTCGCCAGGGGGGAGGGGGCTCCTACGAGCAGTACTTC. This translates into CASTRQGGGGSYEQYF.

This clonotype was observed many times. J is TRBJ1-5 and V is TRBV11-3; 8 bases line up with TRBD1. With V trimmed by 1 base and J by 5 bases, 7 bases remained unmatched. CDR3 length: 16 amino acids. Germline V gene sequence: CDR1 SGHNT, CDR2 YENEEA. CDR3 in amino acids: CASSLVGTGGYQPQHF. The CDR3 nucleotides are TGTGCCAGCAGCTTAGTAGGGACAGGAGGTTATCAGCCCCAGCATTTT.

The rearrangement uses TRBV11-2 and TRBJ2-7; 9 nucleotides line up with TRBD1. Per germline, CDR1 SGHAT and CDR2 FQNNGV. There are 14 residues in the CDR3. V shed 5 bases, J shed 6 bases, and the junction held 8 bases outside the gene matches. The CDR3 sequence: CASSPGTGTGEQYF. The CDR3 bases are TGTGCCAGCAGCCCAGGGACAGGGACGGGCGAGCAGTACTTC.

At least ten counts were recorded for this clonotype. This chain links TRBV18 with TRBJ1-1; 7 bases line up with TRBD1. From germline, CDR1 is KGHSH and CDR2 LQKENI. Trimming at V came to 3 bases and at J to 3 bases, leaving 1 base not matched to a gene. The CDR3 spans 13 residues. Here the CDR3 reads CASSPGQYTEAFF. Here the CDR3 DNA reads TGTGCCAGCTCACCGGGACAGTACACTGAAGCTTTCTTT. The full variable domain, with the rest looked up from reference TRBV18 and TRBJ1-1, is NAGVMQNPRHLVRRRGQEARLRCSPMKGHSHVYWYRQLPEEGLKFMVYLQKENIIDESGMPKERFSAEFPKEGPSILRIQQVVRGDSAAYFCASSPGQYTEAFFGQGTRLTVV.

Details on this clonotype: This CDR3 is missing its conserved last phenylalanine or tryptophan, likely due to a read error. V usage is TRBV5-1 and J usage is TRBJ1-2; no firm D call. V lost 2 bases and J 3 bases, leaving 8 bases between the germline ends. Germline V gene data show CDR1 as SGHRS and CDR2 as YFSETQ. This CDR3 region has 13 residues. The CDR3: CASSLRADYGYTV. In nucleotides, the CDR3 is TGCGCCAGCAGCTTAAGGGCAGACTATGGCTACACCGTC.

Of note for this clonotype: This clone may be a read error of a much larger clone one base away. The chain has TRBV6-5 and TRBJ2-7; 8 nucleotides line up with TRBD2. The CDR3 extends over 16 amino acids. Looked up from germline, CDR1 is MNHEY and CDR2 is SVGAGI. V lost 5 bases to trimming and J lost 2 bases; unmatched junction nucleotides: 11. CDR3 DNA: TGTGCCAGCAGTCACCGGGGGGGGCTCAGGGCCTACGAGCAGTACTTC. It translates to CASSHRGGLRAYEQYF.

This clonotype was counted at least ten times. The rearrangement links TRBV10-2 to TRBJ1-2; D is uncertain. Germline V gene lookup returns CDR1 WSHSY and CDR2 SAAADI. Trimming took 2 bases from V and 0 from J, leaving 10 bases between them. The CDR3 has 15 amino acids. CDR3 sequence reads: CASSEMVGANYGYTF. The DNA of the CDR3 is TGCGCCAGCAGTGAGATGGTGGGAGCTAACTATGGCTACACCTTC.

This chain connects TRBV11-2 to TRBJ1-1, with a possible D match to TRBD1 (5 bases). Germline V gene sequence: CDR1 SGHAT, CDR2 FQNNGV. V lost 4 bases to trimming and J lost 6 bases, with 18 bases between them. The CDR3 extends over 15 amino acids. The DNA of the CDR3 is TGTGCCAGCAGCTCCCAGGGTGGCCGGGGGGCTGAAGCTTTCTTT. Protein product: CASSSQGGRGAEAFF.

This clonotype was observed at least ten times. The CDR3 loop is CATSDPPPTGGHTGELFF. The CDR3 bases are TGTGCCACCAGTGACCCGCCCCCGACAGGGGGTCACACCGGGGAGCTGTTTTTT. V and J are TRBV24-1 and TRBJ2-2, with 9 bases aligning to TRBD1. Unmatched junction bases numbered 11, after V lost 4 bases and J lost 3 bases. This CDR3 spans 18 amino acids. Looked up from germline, CDR1 is KGHDR and CDR2 is SFDVKD.

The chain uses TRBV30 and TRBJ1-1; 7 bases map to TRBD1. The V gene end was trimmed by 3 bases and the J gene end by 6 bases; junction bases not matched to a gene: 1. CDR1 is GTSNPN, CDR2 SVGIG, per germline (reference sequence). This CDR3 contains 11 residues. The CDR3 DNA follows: TGTGCCTGGAGGACAGGGCCTGAAGCTTTCTTT. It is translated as CAWRTGPEAFF.

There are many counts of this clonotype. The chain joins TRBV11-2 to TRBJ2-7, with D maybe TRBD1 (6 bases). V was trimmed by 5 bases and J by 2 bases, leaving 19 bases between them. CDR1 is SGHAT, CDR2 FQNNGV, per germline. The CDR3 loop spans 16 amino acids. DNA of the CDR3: TGTGCCAGCAGCCCCATTCTATGGCAGGGGACCTACGAGCAGTACTTC. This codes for CASSPILWQGTYEQYF.

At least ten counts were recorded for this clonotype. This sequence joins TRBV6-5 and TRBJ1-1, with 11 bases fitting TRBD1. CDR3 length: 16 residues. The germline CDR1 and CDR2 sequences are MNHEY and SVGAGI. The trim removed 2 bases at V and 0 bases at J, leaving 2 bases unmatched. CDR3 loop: CASSYGTGGMNTEAFF. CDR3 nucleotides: TGTGCCAGCAGTTACGGGACAGGGGGGATGAACACTGAAGCTTTCTTT.

CDR3 DNA: TGTGCCAGCAGCTTAGGTCGGAGTAACGAGCAGTACTTC. It specifies CASSLGRSNEQYF. The rearrangement joins TRBV7-2 to TRBJ2-7, with D hard to call. This CDR3 region has 13 residues. Germline CDR1 reads SGHTA; CDR2 reads FQGNSA. V was pared by 1 base and J by 5 bases, with 9 bases between.

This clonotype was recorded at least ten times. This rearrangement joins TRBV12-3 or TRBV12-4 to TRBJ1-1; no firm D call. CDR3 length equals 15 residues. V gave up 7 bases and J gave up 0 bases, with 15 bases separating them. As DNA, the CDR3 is TGTGCCAGCAAACCGGCGGAGCCTCTGAACACTGAAGCTTTCTTT. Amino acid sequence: CASKPAEPLNTEAFF.

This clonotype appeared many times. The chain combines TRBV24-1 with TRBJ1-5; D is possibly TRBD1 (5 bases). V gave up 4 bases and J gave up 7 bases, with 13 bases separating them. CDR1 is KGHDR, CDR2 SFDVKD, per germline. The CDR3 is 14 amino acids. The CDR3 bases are TGTGCCACCAGTGACGCAGGGAGAGGGCAGCCCCAGCATTTT. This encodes CATSDAGRGQPQHF.

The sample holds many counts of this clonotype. CDR3 in amino acids: CSARGGQGITGELFF. In nucleotides, the CDR3 is TGCAGTGCTAGGGGGGGACAGGGGATAACCGGGGAGCTGTTTTTT. This chain joins TRBV20-1 and TRBJ2-2; the match to TRBD1 covers 10 bases. Trimming cost V 3 bases and J 5 bases; bases outside gene matches: 6. The CDR3 loop spans 15 amino acids. The germline CDR1 and CDR2 sequences are DFQATT and SNEGSKA (reference sequence).

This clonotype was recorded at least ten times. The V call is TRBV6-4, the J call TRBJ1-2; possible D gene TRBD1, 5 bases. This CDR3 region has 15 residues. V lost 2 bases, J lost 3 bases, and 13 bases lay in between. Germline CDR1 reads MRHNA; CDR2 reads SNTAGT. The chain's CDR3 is CASSDPRDSYYGYTF. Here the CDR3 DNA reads TGTGCCAGCAGTGACCCCCGGGACTCCTACTATGGCTACACCTTC.

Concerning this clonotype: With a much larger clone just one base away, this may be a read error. CDR3 amino acids: CASSYPTGELLF. In nucleotides, the CDR3 is TGTGCCAGCAGTTACCCCACCGGGGAGCTGTTGTTT. J is TRBJ2-2 and V is TRBV6-5, with D perhaps TRBD2 (5 bases). The CDR3 contains 12 residues. Germline V gene data show CDR1 as MNHEY and CDR2 as SVGAGI.

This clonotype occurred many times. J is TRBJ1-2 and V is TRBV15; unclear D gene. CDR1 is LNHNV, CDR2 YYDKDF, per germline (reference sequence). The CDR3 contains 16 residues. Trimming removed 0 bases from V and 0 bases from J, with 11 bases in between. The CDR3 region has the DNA TGTGCCACCAGCAGAGATACCAGAGCTTCTAACTATGGCTACACCTTC. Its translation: CATSRDTRASNYGYTF.

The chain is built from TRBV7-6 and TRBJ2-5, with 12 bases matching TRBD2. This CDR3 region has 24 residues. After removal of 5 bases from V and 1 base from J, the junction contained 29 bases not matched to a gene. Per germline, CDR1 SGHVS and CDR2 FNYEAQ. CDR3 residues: CASSLVYLTYGAASGGDFQETQYF. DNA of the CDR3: TGTGCCAGCAGCCTAGTGTACCTTACCTACGGGGCGGCTAGCGGGGGGGATTTCCAAGAGACCCAGTACTTC.

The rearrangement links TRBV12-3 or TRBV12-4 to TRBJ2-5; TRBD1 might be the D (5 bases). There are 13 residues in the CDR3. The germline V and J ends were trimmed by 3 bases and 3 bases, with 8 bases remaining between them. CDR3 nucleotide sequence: TGTGCCAGCAGTTTTGGACAAAAAGAGACCCAGTACTTC. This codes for CASSFGQKETQYF.

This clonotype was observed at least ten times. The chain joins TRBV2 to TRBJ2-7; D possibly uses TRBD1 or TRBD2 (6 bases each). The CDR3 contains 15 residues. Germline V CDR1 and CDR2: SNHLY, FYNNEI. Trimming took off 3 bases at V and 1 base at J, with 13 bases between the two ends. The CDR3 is CASSDITGRSYEQYF. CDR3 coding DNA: TGTGCCAGCAGTGATATTACAGGGAGGTCCTACGAGCAGTACTTC.

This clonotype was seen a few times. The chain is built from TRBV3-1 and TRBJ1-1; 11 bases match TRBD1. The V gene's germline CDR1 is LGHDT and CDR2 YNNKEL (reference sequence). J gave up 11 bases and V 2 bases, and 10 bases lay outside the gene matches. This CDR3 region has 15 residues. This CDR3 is CASSQFRTGGGGAFF. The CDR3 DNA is TGTGCCAGCAGCCAATTTCGGACAGGGGGCGGTGGGGCTTTCTTT.

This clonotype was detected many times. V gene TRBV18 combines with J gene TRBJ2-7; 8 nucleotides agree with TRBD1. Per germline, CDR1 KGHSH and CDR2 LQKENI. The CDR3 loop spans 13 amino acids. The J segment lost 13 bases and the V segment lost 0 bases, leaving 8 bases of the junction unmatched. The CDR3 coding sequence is TGTGCCAGCTCACCACCTAGCCGGGACAGGTACTACTTC. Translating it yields CASSPPSRDRYYF.

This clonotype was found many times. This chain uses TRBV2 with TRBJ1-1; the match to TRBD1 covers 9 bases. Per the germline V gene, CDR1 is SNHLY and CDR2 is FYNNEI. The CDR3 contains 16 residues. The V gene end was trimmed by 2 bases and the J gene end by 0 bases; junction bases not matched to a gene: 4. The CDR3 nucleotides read TGTGCCAGCAGTGAATTACAGGGGGCCTTGAACACTGAAGCTTTCTTT. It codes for CASSELQGALNTEAFF.

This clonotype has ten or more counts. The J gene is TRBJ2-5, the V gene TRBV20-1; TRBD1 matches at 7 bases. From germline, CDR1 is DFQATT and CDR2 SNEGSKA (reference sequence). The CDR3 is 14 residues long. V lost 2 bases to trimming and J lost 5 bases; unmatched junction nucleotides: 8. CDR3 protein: CSARKGASVETQYF. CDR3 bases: TGCAGTGCTAGAAAGGGGGCGTCGGTGGAGACCCAGTACTTC.

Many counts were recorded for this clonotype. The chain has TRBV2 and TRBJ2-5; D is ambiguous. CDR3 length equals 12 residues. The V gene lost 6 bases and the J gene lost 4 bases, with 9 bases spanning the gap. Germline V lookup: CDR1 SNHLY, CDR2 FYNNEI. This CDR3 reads CASRKAAETQYF. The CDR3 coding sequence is TGTGCCAGCAGGAAGGCAGCAGAGACCCAGTACTTC.